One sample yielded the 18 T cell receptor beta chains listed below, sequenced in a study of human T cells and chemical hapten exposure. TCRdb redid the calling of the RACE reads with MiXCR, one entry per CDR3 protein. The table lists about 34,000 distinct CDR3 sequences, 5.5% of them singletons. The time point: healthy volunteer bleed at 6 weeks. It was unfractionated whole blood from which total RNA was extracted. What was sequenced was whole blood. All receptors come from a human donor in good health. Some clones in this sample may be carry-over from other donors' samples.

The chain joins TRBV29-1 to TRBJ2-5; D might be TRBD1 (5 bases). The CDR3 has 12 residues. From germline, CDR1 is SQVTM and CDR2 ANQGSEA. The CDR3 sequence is CVAGRVQETQYF. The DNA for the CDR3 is TGCGTTGCAGGGCGAGTACAAGAGACCCAGTACTTC.

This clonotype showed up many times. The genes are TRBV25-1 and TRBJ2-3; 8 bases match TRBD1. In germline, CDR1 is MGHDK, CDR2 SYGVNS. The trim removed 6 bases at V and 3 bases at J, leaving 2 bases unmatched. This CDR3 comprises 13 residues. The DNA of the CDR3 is TGTGCCAGCAGACAGGGGGTTACAGATACGCAGTATTTT. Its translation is CASRQGVTDTQYF.

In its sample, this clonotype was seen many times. The CDR3 sequence: CASSLGTGGLAFF. CDR3 sequence (DNA): TGTGCCAGCAGTTTAGGGACAGGGGGCTTAGCTTTCTTT. The chain is built from TRBV27 and TRBJ1-1; the match to TRBD1 covers 12 bases. Germline V gene data show CDR1 as MNHEY and CDR2 as SMNVEV (reference sequence). V was clipped by 2 bases and J by 10 bases; unmatched bases: 2. The CDR3 sequence is 13 residues long.

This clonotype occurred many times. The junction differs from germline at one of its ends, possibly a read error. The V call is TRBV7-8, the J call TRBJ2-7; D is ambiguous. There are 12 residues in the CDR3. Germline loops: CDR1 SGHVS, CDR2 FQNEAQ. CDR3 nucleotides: TGTGCCAGCAGCCCCCACGACCCGGGTCTGGACTTC. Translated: CASSPHDPGLDF. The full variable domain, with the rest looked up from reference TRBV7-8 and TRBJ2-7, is GAGVSQSPRYKVAKRGQDVALRCDPISGHVSLFWYQQALGQGPEFLTYFQNEAQLDKSGLPSDRFFAERPEGSVSTLKIQRTQQEDSAVYLCASSPHDPGLDFGPGTRLTVT.

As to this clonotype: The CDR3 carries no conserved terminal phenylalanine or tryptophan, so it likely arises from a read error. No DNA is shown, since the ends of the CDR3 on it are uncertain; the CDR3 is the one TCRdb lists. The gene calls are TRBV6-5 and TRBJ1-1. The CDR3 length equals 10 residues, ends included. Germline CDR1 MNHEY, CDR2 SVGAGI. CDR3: CASSHQCGVG.

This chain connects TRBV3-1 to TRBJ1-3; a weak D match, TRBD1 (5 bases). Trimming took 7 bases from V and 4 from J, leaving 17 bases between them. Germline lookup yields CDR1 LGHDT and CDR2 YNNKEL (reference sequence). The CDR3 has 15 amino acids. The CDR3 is CASTILDSLGNTIYF. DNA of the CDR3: TGTGCCAGCACCATTCTAGACAGCTTAGGAAACACCATATATTTT.

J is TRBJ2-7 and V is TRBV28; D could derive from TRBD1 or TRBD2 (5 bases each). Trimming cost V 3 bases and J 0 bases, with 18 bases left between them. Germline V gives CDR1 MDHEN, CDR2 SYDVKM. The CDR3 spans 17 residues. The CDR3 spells CASSLMGTSAASYEQYF. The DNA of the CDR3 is TGTGCCAGCAGTTTGATGGGGACGAGTGCTGCCTCCTACGAGCAGTACTTC. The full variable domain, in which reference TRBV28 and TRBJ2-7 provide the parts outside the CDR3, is DVKVTQSSRYLVKRTGEKVFLECVQDMDHENMFWYRQDPGLGLRLIYFSYDVKMKEKGDIPEGYSVSREKKERFSLILESASTNQTSMYLCASSLMGTSAASYEQYFGPGTRLTVT.

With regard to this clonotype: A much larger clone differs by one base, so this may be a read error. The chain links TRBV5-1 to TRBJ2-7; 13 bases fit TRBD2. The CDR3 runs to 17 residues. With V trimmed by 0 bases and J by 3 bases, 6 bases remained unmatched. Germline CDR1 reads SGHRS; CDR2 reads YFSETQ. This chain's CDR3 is CASSLGTSGRVGYEQYF. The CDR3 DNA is TGCGCCAGCAGCTTGGGGACTAGCGGGAGAGTGGGCTACGAGCAGTACTTC.

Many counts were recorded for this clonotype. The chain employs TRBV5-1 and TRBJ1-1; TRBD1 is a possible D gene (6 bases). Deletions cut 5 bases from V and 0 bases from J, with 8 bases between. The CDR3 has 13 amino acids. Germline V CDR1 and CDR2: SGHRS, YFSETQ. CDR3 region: CASRRDMNTEAFF. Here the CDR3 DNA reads TGCGCCAGCAGGAGGGACATGAACACTGAAGCTTTCTTT.

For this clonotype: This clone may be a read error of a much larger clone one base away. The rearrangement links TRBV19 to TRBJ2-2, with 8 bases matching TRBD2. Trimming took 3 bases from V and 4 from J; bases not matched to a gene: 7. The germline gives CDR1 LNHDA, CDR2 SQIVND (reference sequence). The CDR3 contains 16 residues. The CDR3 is CASSMGLVGLTGELFF. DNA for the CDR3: TGTGCCAGTAGTATGGGACTAGTGGGGCTCACCGGGGAGCTGTTTTTT.

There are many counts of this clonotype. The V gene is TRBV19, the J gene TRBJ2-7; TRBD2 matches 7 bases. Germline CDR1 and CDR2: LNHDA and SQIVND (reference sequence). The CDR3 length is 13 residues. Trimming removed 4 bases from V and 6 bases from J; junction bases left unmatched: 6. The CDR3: CASSRGGQGEQYF. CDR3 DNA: TGTGCCAGTAGTAGGGGGGGTCAGGGCGAGCAGTACTTC.

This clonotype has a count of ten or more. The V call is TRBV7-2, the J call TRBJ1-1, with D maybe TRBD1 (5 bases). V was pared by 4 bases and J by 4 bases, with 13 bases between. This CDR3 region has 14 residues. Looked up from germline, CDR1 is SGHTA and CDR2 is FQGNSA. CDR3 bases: TGTGCCAGCAGCTCGAATCCCGGGGGCACTGAAGCTTTCTTT. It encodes CASSSNPGGTEAFF.

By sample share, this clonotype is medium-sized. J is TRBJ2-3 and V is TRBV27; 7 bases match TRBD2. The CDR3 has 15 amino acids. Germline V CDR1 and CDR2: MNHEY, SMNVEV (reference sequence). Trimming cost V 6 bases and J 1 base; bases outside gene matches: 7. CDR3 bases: TGTGCCAGCAGCCCGCGGAGCGGGGGCACAGATACGCAGTATTTT. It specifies CASSPRSGGTDTQYF.

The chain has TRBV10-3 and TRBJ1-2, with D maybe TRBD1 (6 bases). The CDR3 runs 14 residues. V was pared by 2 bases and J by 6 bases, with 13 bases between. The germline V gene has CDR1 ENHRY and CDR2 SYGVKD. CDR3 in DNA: TGTGCCATCAGTGAGCAGCAGGGGATAAATGGCTACACCTTC. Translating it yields CAISEQQGINGYTF.

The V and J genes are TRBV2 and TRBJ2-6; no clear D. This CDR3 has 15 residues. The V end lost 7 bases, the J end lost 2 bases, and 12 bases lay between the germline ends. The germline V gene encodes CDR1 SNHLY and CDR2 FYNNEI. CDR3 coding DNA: TGTGCCAGCACCACGGGCTCGGCTGGGGCCAACGTCCTGACTTTC. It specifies CASTTGSAGANVLTF.

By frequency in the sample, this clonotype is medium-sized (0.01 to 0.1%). The CDR3 here is CASSPQGFSGANVLTF. The CDR3 coding sequence is TGTGCCAGCTCACCACAAGGCTTCTCTGGGGCCAACGTCCTGACTTTC. The rearrangement joins TRBV18 to TRBJ2-6; D remains ambiguous. The V end was cut by 1 base, the J end by 0 bases, with 7 bases between. The CDR3 extends over 16 amino acids. CDR1 is KGHSH and CDR2 is LQKENI in the germline V gene. The whole variable domain, remainder taken from reference TRBV18 and TRBJ2-6, is NAGVMQNPRHLVRRRGQEARLRCSPMKGHSHVYWYRQLPEEGLKFMVYLQKENIIDESGMPKERFSAEFPKEGPSILRIQQVVRGDSAAYFCASSPQGFSGANVLTFGAGSRLTVL.

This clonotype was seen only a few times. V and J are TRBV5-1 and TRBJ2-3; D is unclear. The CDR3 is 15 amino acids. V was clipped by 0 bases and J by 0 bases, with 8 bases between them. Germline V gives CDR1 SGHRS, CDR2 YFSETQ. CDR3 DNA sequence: TGCGCCAGCAGCTTGGATGGGGTTAGCACAGATACGCAGTATTTT. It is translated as CASSLDGVSTDTQYF.

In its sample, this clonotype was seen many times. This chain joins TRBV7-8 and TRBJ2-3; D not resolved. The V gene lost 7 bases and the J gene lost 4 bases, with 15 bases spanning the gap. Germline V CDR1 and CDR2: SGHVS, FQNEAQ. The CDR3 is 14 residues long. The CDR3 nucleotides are TGTGCCAGCAACCCCTCCAGGACCCCAGATACGCAGTATTTT. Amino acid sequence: CASNPSRTPDTQYF. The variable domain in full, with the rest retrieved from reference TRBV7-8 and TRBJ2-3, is GAGVSQSPRYKVAKRGQDVALRCDPISGHVSLFWYQQALGQGPEFLTYFQNEAQLDKSGLPSDRFFAERPEGSVSTLKIQRTQQEDSAVYLCASNPSRTPDTQYFGPGTRLTVL.